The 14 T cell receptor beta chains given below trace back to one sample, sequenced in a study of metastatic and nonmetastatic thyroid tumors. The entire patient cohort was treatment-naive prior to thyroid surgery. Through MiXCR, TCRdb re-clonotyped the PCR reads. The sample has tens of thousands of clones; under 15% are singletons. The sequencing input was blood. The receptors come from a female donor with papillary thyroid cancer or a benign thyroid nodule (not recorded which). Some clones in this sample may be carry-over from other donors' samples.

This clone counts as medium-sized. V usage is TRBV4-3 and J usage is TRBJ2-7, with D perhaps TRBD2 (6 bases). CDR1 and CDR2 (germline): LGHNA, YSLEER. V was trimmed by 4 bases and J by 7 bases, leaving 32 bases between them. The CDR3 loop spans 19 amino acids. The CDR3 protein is CASSPAGQGSALGHGEQYF. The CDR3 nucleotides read TGCGCCAGCAGCCCTGCGGGGCAGGGAAGTGCACTAGGTCACGGGGAGCAGTACTTC.

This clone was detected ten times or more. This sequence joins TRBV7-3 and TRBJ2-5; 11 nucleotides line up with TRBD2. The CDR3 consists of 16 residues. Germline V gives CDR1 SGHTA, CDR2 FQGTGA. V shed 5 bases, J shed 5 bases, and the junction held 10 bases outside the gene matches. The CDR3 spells CASSPTGLAGGETQYF. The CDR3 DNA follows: TGTGCCAGCAGCCCTACCGGACTAGCGGGCGGGGAGACCCAGTACTTC.

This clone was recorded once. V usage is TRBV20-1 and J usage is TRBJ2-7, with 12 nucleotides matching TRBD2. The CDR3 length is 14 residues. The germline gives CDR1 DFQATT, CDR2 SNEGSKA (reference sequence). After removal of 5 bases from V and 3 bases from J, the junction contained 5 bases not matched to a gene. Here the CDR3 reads CSAEPSGRDYEQYF. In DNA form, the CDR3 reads TGCAGTGCTGAACCTAGCGGGAGGGACTACGAGCAGTACTTC.

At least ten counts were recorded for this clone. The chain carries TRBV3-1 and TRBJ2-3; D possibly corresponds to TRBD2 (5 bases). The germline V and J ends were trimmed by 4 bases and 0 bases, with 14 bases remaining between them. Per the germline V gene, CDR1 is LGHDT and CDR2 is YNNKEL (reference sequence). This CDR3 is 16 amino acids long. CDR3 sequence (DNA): TGTGCCAGCAGCCCAATCGGACTGGGTAGCACAGATACGCAGTATTTT. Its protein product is CASSPIGLGSTDTQYF.

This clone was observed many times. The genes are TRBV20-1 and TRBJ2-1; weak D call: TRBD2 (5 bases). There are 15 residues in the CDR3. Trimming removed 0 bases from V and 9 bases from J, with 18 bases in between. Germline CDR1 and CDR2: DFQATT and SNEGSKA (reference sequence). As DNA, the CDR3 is TGCAGTGCTAGAGATGGTCGTGGGCTAGCCGTTGAGCAGTTCTTC. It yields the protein CSARDGRGLAVEQFF.

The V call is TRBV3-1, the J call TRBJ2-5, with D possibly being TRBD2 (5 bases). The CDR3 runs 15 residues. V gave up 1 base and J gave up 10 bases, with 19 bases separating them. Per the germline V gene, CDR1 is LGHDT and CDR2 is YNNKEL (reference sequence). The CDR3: CASSQGGNNSPLQYF. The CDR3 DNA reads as TGTGCCAGCAGCCAAGGAGGGAATAATTCACCCCTCCAGTACTTC.

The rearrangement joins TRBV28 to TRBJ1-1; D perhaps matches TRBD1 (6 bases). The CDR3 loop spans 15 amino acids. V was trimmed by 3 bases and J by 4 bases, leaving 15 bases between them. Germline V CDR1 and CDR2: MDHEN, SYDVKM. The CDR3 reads CASSLPDRLGTEAFF. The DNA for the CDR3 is TGTGCCAGCAGTTTGCCCGACAGGCTGGGCACTGAAGCTTTCTTT.

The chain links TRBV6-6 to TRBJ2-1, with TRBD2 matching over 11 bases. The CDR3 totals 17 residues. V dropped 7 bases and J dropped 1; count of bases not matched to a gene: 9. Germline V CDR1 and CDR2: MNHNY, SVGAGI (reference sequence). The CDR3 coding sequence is TGTGCCAGCAACCCGACTAGCGGGGAATTGTCCTACAATGAGCAGTTCTTC. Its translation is CASNPTSGELSYNEQFF.

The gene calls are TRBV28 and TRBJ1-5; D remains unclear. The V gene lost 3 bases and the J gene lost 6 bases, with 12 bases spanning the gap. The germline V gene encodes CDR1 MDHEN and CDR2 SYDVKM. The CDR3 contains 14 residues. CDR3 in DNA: TGTGCCAGCAGTTTTGCTTCAGGAGTTCAGCCCCAGCATTTT. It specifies CASSFASGVQPQHF.

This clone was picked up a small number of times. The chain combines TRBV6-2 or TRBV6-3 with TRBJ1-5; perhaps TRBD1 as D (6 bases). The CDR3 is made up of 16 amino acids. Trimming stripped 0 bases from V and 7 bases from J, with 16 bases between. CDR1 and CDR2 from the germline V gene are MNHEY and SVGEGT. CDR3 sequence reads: CASSYSISGGRQPQHF. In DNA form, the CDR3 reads TGTGCCAGCAGTTACTCGATTTCGGGGGGCAGGCAGCCCCAGCATTTT.

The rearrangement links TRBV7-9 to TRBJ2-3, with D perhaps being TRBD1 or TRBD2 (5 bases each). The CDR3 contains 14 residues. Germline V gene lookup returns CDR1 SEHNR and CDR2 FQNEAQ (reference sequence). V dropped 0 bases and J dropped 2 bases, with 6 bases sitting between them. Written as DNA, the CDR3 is TGTGCCAGCAGCTTAGCGGGGGACACAGATACGCAGTATTTT. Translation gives CASSLAGDTDTQYF.

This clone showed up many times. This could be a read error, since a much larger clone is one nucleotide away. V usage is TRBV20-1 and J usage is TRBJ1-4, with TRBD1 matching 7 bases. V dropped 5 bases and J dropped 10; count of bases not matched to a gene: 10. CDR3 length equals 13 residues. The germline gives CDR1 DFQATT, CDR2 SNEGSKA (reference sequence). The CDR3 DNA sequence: TGCAGTGCTTCCCAGGGGGTGCGGGGAAAACTGTTTTTT. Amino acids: CSASQGVRGKLFF.

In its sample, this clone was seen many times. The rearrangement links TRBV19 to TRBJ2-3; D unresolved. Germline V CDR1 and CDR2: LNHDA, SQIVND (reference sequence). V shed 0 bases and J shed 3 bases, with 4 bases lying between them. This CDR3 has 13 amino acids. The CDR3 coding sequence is TGTGCCAGTAGTATAGATTTGACAGATACGCAGTATTTT. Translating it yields CASSIDLTDTQYF.

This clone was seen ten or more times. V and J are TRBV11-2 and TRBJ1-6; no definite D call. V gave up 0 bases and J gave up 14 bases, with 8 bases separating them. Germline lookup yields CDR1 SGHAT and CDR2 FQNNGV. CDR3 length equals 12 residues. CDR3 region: CASSLDRQTLHF. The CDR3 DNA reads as TGTGCCAGCAGCTTAGATCGCCAGACCCTCCACTTT.